The rows below give T cell receptor beta chains drawn from one sample of a study of blood T cell repertoires in COVID-19. Method: immunoSEQ multiplex PCR; TCRdb's copy keeps in-frame clones and lacks some. In the table there are about 210,000 clones, around 84% of which are singletons. The sequencing input was peripheral blood. These receptors all stem from a man between 50 and 59 years old with active or convalescent COVID-19. Both conserved end residues are part of each CDR3. The order of the fields is clone size, V gene, J gene, D gene, CDR3 protein, CDR3 DNA. D genes are given only for firm matches. Size is omitted from some rows. Given values are once, few, many or a class for expanded clones.

-,TRBV28,TRBJ1-5,TRBD1,CASRGGGNQPQHF,TGTGCCAGCAGAGGGGGCGGGAATCAGCCCCAGCATTTT
-,TRBV6-4,TRBJ2-1,-,CASSALWQGGEQFF,TGTGCCAGCAGCGCTCTCTGGCAGGGGGGTGAGCAGTTCTTC
few,TRBV6-1,TRBJ1-1,-,CASSEALQMNTEAFF,TGTGCCAGCAGTGAAGCGTTACAGATGAACACTGAAGCTTTCTTT
-,TRBV7-6,TRBJ1-6,-,CASSFGPPSSSYNSPLHF,TGTGCCAGCAGCTTTGGGCCTCCCAGCAGCTCCTATAATTCACCCCTCCACTTT
few,TRBV5-4,TRBJ2-5,-,CASSPHNRATQETQYF,TGTGCCAGCAGCCCCCACAACAGGGCAACCCAAGAGACCCAGTACTTC
once,TRBV23-1,TRBJ2-7,TRBD1,CASSQLPTFGTEEQYF,TGCGCCAGCAGTCAACTTCCGACGTTCGGGACAGAGGAGCAGTACTTC
few,TRBV10-3,TRBJ2-1,TRBD2,CATGTSGYNEQFF,TGTGCCACAGGGACTAGCGGATACAATGAGCAGTTCTTC
-,TRBV7-2,TRBJ2-5,TRBD2,CASSRNSGGQETQYF,TGTGCCAGCAGCCGTAATTCGGGGGGGCAGGAGACCCAGTACTTC
few,TRBV21-1,TRBJ2-5,-,CASSKAMLMSSRETQYF,TGTGCCAGCAGCAAAGCTATGCTTATGTCATCACGGGAGACCCAGTACTTC
-,TRBV7-3,TRBJ2-2,TRBD2,CASSLDPSGSIGGELFF,TGTGCCAGCAGCTTAGACCCTAGCGGGAGTATAGGCGGGGAGCTGTTTTTT
-,TRBV7-2,TRBJ1-4,TRBD1,CASSNNRGNEKLFF,TGTGCCAGCAGCAACAACAGGGGGAATGAAAAACTGTTTTTT
-,TRBV18,TRBJ2-3,-,CASSPPRITDTQYF,TGTGCCAGCTCACCACCGCGTATCACAGATACGCAGTATTTT
-,TRBV7-5,TRBJ1-4,-,CVRRGTGTTNEKLFF,TGTGTCAGAAGAGGAACCGGGACAACTAATGAAAAACTGTTTTTT
-,TRBV5-1,TRBJ2-3,-,CASSLMPADTQYF,TGCGCCAGCAGCTTAATGCCGGCAGATACGCAGTATTTT
-,TRBV7-2,TRBJ2-2,TRBD1,CASSFTGGLAGELFF,TGTGCCAGCAGCTTCACAGGGGGATTAGCCGGGGAGCTGTTTTTT
once,TRBV14,TRBJ2-2,-,CASSRQLLNTGELFF,TGTGCCAGCAGCCGACAGCTCCTGAACACCGGGGAGCTGTTTTTT
once,TRBV5-4,TRBJ2-1,-,CASSSFVGVSSYNEQFF,TGTGCCAGCAGCTCGTTTGTCGGGGTTAGCTCCTACAATGAGCAGTTCTTC
-,TRBV27,TRBJ2-5,-,CASSSDRGETQYF,TGTGCCAGCAGTTCAGATAGGGGAGAGACCCAGTACTTC
-,TRBV20-1,TRBJ1-5,TRBD1,CSAQGNQPQHF,TGCAGTGCACAGGGGAATCAGCCCCAGCATTTT
-,TRBV28,TRBJ2-3,-,CASSSRRDRHTDTQYF,TGTGCCAGCAGTTCGCGGAGGGACAGACACACAGATACGCAGTATTTT
-,TRBV4-3,TRBJ2-4,TRBD1,CASSQDRTTGKNIQYF,TGCGCCAGCAGCCAAGATAGAACGACAGGGAAAAACATTCAGTACTTC
-,TRBV2,TRBJ1-1,TRBD1,CASSQQGAQNTEAFF,TGTGCCAGCAGCCAACAGGGGGCGCAGAACACTGAAGCTTTCTTT
-,TRBV19,TRBJ1-5,-,CASSIRDTNQPQHF,TGTGCCAGTAGTATCCGGGACACAAATCAGCCCCAGCATTTT
few,TRBV3-1/TRBV3-2,TRBJ2-2,TRBD2,CASQRGNTGELFF,TGTGCCAGCCAGCGGGGAAACACCGGGGAGCTGTTTTTT
-,TRBV3-1/TRBV3-2,TRBJ2-7,-,CASSPGKRTAYEQYF,TGTGCCAGCAGCCCTGGAAAGCGGACAGCCTACGAGCAGTACTTC
-,TRBV5-6,TRBJ1-4,-,CASSFTRDTLATNEKLFF,TGTGCCAGCAGCTTCACCCGGGACACACTAGCAACTAATGAAAAACTGTTTTTT
-,TRBV25-1,TRBJ2-3,-,CASSGRDTQYF,TGTGCCAGCAGTGGTCGGGATACGCAGTATTTT
-,TRBV4-1,TRBJ1-5,TRBD1,CASSQGTGGGNQPQHF,TGCGCCAGCAGCCAAGGGACAGGGGGCGGCAATCAGCCCCAGCATTTT
-,TRBV24-1,TRBJ1-5,-,CATSSSGVIQPQHF,TGTGCCACCAGTTCGTCAGGTGTAATTCAGCCCCAGCATTTT
-,TRBV3-1/TRBV3-2,TRBJ1-4,-,CASSHFPALLATNEKLFF,TGTGCCAGCAGTCATTTTCCCGCTCTACTCGCAACTAATGAAAAACTGTTTTTT
-,TRBV5-1,TRBJ2-1,-,CASSLHSGATYNEQFF,TGCGCCAGCAGCCTCCATAGCGGCGCAACCTACAATGAGCAGTTCTTC
once,TRBV28,TRBJ1-1,-,CASSPYQGRTNTEAFF,TGTGCCAGCAGTCCATACCAGGGCAGGACGAACACTGAAGCTTTCTTT
-,TRBV4-3,TRBJ1-3,-,CASSPAGPGNTIYF,TGCGCCAGCAGCCCCGCGGGGCCGGGAAACACCATATATTTT
once,TRBV18,TRBJ1-1,TRBD1,CASSPPGTGGRGTEAFF,TGTGCCAGCTCACCACCCGGGACAGGGGGCCGGGGCACTGAAGCTTTCTTT
-,TRBV5-1,TRBJ2-7,-,CASSLTPGGMSSYEQYF,TGCGCCAGCAGCCTGACCCCTGGCGGGATGAGCTCCTACGAGCAGTACTTC
-,TRBV30,TRBJ2-5,TRBD1,CAWAQGLRQETQYF,TGTGCCTGGGCACAGGGGTTACGCCAAGAGACCCAGTACTTC
-,TRBV10-2,TRBJ1-5,-,CASSTRQGNQPQHF,TGCGCCAGCAGTACGAGACAGGGCAATCAGCCCCAGCATTTT
-,TRBV7-9,TRBJ2-7,TRBD2,CASSPGLVSGEQYF,TGTGCCAGCAGCCCTGGACTAGTATCTGGCGAGCAGTACTTC
-,TRBV7-2,TRBJ1-5,-,CASSLRGGEPQHF,TGTGCCAGCAGCTTAAGGGGAGGTGAGCCCCAGCATTTT
once,TRBV6-7,TRBJ1-4,TRBD1,CASRTGTGGSKGEKLFF,TGTGCCAGCAGAACCGGGACAGGGGGCTCTAAGGGTGAAAAACTGTTTTTT
-,TRBV11-2,TRBJ1-5,-,CASSLDGGDQPQHF,TGTGCCAGCAGCTTAGACGGGGGGGACCAGCCCCAGCATTTT
-,TRBV9,TRBJ1-3,TRBD1,CASSRGTGKYRNTIYF,TGTGCCAGCAGCCGGGGGACAGGGAAGTATAGAAACACCATATATTTT
-,TRBV5-4,TRBJ1-2,-,CASSLVRGGNYGYTF,TGTGCCAGCAGCTTGGTGCGCGGCGGTAACTATGGCTACACCTTC
-,TRBV15,TRBJ2-2,-,CATSRDFGAGNTGELFF,TGTGCCACCAGCAGAGATTTTGGCGCAGGGAACACCGGGGAGCTGTTTTTT
-,TRBV4-2,TRBJ1-4,-,CASSQGDWGNEKLFF,TGTGCCAGCAGCCAAGGGGACTGGGGTAATGAAAAACTGTTTTTT
-,TRBV24-1,TRBJ2-1,-,CATSDFKRVDEQFF,TGTGCCACCAGTGATTTTAAGCGGGTAGATGAGCAGTTCTTC
-,TRBV15,TRBJ1-1,-,CATSREQLWNTEAFF,TGTGCCACCAGCAGAGAACAGCTTTGGAACACTGAAGCTTTCTTT